This T cell receptor beta chain was recovered during a study of blood T cell repertoires in COVID-19. This CDR3 is built from 14 residues. CDR1 GTSNPN and CDR2 SVGIG come from the germline V gene (reference sequence). V was clipped by 2 bases and J by 1 base; unmatched bases: 4. The repertoire was sequenced with immunoSEQ multiplex PCR; TCRdb's copy has only in-frame clones and lacks some. Among 51,000 or so clones, 81% were seen once, and the ten largest hold roughly 29%. The chain has TRBV30 and TRBJ1-1, with TRBD1 identical over 7 bases. Source material: peripheral blood. The sequence was obtained from an elderly woman with COVID-19, enrolled during active disease. The DNA for the CDR3 is TGTGCCTGGAGTAGGGGGCGGGCGAACACTGAAGCTTTCTTT. Amino acid sequence: CAWSRGRANTEAFF.